This TCR beta chain appears in the sequencing data of a study of T cells in Graves' hyperthyroidism and ophthalmopathy. Per the germline V gene, CDR1 is KGHDR and CDR2 is SFDVKD. V was trimmed by 3 bases and J by 7 bases, leaving 2 bases between them. The CDR3 is 11 amino acids. Regions amplified from RNA transcripts were the TCR beta CDR3 regions. The HTBI primer set was used in a first-round RT-PCR of the TCR CDR3. TCRdb reanalysed the multiplex PCR reads using MiXCR and keeps one entry per CDR3 protein. The sample contains about 700,000 distinct CDR3 sequences, 12% to 15% of which appear only once.

This receptor was taken from a woman under 30 with Graves' hyperthyroidism. The rearrangement uses TRBV24-1 and TRBJ2-2; D gene uncertain. The source material was blood. The CDR3 loop reads CATSDLGELFF. DNA for the CDR3: TGTGCCACCAGTGATCTCGGGGAGCTGTTTTTT.